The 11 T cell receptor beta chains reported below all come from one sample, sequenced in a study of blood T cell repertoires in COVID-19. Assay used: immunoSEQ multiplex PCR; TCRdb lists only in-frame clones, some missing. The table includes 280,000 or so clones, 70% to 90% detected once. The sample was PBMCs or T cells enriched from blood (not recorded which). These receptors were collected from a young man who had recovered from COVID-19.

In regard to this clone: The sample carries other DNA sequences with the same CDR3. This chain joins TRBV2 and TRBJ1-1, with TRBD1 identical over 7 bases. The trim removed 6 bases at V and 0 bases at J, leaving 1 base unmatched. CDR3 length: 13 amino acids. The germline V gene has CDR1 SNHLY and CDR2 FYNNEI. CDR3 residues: CASSGQVNTEAFF. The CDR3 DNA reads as TGTGCCAGCAGCGGACAGGTGAACACTGAAGCTTTCTTT. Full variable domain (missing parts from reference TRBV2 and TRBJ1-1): EPEVTQTPSHQVTQMGQEVILRCVPISNHLYFYWYRQILGQKVEFLVSFYNNEISEKSEIFDDQFSVERPDGSNFTLKIRSTKLEDSAMYFCASSGQVNTEAFFGQGTRLTVV.

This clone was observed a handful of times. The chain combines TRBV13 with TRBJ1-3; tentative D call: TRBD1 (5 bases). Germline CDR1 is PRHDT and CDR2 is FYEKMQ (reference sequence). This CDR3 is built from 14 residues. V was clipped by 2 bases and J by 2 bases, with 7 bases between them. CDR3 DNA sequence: TGTGCCAGCAGCTTATTGGGGCCTGGAAACACCATATATTTT. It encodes CASSLLGPGNTIYF.

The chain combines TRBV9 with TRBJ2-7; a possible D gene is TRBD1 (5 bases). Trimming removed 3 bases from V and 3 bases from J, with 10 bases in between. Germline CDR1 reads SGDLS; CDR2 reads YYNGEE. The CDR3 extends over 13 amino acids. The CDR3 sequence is CASSGHTGYEQYF. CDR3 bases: TGTGCCAGCAGCGGCCATACAGGCTACGAGCAGTACTTC. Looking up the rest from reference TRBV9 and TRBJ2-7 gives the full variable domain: DSGVTQTPKHLITATGQRVTLRCSPRSGDLSVYWYQQSLDQGLQFLIQYYNGEERAKGNILERFSAQQFPDLHSELNLSSLELGDSALYFCASSGHTGYEQYFGPGTRLTVT.

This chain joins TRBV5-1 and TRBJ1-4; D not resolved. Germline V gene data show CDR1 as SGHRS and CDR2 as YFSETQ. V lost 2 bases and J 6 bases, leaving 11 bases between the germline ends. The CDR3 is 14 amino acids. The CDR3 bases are TGCGCCAGCAGCTTTGGGCAGGATGATGAAAAACTGTTTTTT. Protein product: CASSFGQDDEKLFF.

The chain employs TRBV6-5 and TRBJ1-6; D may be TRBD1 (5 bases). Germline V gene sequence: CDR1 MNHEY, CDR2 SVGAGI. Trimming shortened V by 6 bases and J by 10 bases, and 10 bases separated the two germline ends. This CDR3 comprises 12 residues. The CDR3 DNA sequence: TGTGCCAGCAGCTATAGGGGATCACCCCTCCACTTT. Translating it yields CASSYRGSPLHF.

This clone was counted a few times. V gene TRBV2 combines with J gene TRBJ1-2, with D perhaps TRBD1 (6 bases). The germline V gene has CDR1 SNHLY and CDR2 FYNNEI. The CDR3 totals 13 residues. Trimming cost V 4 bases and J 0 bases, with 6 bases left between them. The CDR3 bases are TGTGCCAGCAGTGGGACAGCTAACTATGGCTACACCTTC. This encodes CASSGTANYGYTF. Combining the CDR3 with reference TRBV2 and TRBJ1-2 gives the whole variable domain EPEVTQTPSHQVTQMGQEVILRCVPISNHLYFYWYRQILGQKVEFLVSFYNNEISEKSEIFDDQFSVERPDGSNFTLKIRSTKLEDSAMYFCASSGTANYGYTFGSGTRLTVV.

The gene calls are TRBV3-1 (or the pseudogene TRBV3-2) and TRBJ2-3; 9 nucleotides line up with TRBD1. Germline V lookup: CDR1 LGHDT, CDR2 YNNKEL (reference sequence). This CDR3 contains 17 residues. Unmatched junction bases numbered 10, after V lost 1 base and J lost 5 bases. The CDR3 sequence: CASSQGWLGQGQDTQYF. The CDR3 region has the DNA TGTGCCAGCAGCCAAGGGTGGCTCGGACAGGGGCAAGATACGCAGTATTTT.

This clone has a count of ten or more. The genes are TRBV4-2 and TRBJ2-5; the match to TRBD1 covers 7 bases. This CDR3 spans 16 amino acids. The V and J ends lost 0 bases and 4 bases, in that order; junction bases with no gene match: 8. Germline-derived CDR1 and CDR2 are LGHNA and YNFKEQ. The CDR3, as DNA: TGTGCCAGCAGCCAAGAAGCGAGAGGGGGCGCAGAGACCCAGTACTTC. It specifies CASSQEARGGAETQYF.

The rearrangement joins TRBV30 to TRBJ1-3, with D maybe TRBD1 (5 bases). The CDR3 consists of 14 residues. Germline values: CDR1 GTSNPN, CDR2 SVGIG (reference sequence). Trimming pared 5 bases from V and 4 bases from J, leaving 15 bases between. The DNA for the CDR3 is TGTGCCTGGTCGGGACTGTATCTCGGAAACACCATATATTTT. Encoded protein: CAWSGLYLGNTIYF. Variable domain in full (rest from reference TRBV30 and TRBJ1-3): SQTIHQWPATLVQPVGSPLSLECTVEGTSNPNLYWYRQAAGRGLQLLFYSVGIGQISSEVPQNLSASRPQDRQFILSSKKLLLSDSGFYLCAWSGLYLGNTIYFGEGSWLTVV.

The CDR3 spells CASSLWTVNTEAFF. The CDR3 DNA reads TGTGCCAGCAGCTTATGGACAGTGAACACTGAAGCTTTCTTT. V gene TRBV7-9 combines with J gene TRBJ1-1; the D gene is possibly TRBD1 (6 bases). Looked up from germline, CDR1 is SEHNR and CDR2 is FQNEAQ (reference sequence). The V end was cut by 2 bases, the J end by 0 bases, with 7 bases between. The CDR3 spans 14 residues.

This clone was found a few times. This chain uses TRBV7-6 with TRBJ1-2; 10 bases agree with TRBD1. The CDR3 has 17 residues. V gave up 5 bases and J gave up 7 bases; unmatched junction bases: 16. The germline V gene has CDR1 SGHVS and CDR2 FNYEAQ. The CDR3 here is CASSRLGQGSDLGGYTF. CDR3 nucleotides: TGTGCCAGCAGCAGACTGGGACAGGGGAGCGATCTGGGTGGCTACACCTTC.